This T cell receptor beta chain was identified during a study of OX40 agonist ivuxolimab in advanced cancers. The overall study: Past anti-PD-1, anti-PD-L1 or anti-CTLA-4 therapy was accepted, and 35% to 45% had received some.

This clone was seen a handful of times. Its antigen is as yet unknown. The repertoire was sequenced with immunoSEQ multiplex PCR; TCRdb's copy has only in-frame clones and lacks some. The table shows approximately 15,000 clones, with 70% to 90% occurring only once. Trimming at V came to 5 bases and at J to 4 bases, leaving 5 bases not matched to a gene. This CDR3 is built from 15 residues. Looked up from germline, CDR1 is SEHNR and CDR2 is FQNEAQ (reference sequence). Study results and caveats: Average numbers of expanded clones were greater in CD8+ T cells than in CD4+.

This TCR derives from an adult with an advanced solid tumor such as melanoma, head and neck, liver or kidney cancer. The sequences come from CD4+ or CD8+ T cells sorted from blood, collected in a trial of the OX40 agonist ivuxolimab. This chain connects TRBV7-9 to TRBJ2-5; 12 bases agree with TRBD1. The CDR3 spells CASSPGTGGVETQYF. The DNA for the CDR3 is TGTGCCAGCAGCCCGGGGACAGGGGGCGTAGAGACCCAGTACTTC.